A selection of T cell receptor beta chains follows, all from one sample in a study of identifying expanded T cells in peripheral blood. Sequencing used immunoSEQ multiplex PCR; TCRdb keeps in-frame clones, though not all of them. The data show tens of thousands of clones, with around 91% seen just once and around 2.8% held by the top ten. The sequenced sample consisted of blood. These receptor sequences come from a person aged 18 to 70 in good health. CDR3s include the opening cysteine and the closing phenylalanine or tryptophan. The D gene is left open where the match is weak. Size is omitted from some rows. Given values are once, few, many or a class for expanded clones.

v_call	clone_size	d_call	j_call	cdr3_aa	cdr3_nt
TRBV5-6	NA	NA	TRBJ1-5	CASSLANQPQHF	TGTGCCAGCAGCTTGGCGAATCAGCCCCAGCATTTT
TRBV19	NA	NA	TRBJ1-1	CASSRHGGGTEAFF	TGTGCCAGTAGCCGGCATGGGGGGGGCACTGAAGCTTTCTTT
TRBV6-6	NA	TRBD2	TRBJ2-7	CASSFGRDPVEQYF	TGTGCCAGCAGTTTTGGGAGGGACCCAGTAGAGCAGTACTTC
TRBV6-5	NA	NA	TRBJ1-2	CASSPSPGPRDGYTF	TGTGCCAGCAGTCCGTCCCCGGGACCGAGGGATGGCTACACCTTC
TRBV5-8	NA	NA	TRBJ1-2	CASSLGRVYGYTF	TGTGCCAGCAGCCTGGGCAGGGTCTATGGCTACACCTTC
TRBV14	NA	NA	TRBJ1-1	CASSQAQNTEAFF	TGTGCCAGCAGCCAAGCCCAGAACACTGAAGCTTTCTTT
TRBV18	NA	TRBD1	TRBJ1-5	CASSPGGAGSNQPQHF	TGTGCCAGCTCGCCAGGGGGCGCGGGCTCCAATCAGCCCCAGCATTTT
TRBV4-3	NA	TRBD2	TRBJ2-5	CASSQNGAGGRETQYF	TGCGCCAGCAGCCAAAACGGGGCGGGGGGCCGGGAGACCCAGTACTTC
TRBV2	NA	TRBD1	TRBJ2-7	CASRRDRGPYEQYF	TGTGCCAGCAGGCGGGACAGGGGCCCTTACGAGCAGTACTTC
TRBV5-4	NA	NA	TRBJ2-7	CASSIHWSSYEQYF	TGTGCCAGCAGCATCCACTGGAGCTCCTACGAGCAGTACTTC
TRBV9	NA	NA	TRBJ2-1	CASSVALTGQRDNEQFF	TGTGCCAGCAGCGTAGCCCTCACGGGGCAGCGGGACAATGAGCAGTTCTTC
TRBV10-1	NA	NA	TRBJ2-3	CASSESTPGADTQYF	TGCGCCAGCAGTGAGTCAACGCCGGGGGCAGATACGCAGTATTTT
TRBV6-6	NA	NA	TRBJ1-2	CASSSSQLYGYTF	TGTGCCAGCAGTTCGTCTCAGCTCTATGGCTACACCTTC
TRBV4-3	NA	NA	TRBJ2-2	CASSQDPTGTNTGELFF	TGCGCCAGCAGCCAAGATCCGACTGGTACGAACACCGGGGAGCTGTTTTTT
TRBV11-2	once	NA	TRBJ1-2	CASSQYGLRQSDGYTF	TGTGCCAGCAGCCAGTACGGATTGAGACAGAGCGATGGCTACACCTTC
TRBV18	NA	NA	TRBJ1-5	CASSPRQNQPQHF	TGTGCCAGCTCACCTAGACAGAATCAGCCCCAGCATTTT